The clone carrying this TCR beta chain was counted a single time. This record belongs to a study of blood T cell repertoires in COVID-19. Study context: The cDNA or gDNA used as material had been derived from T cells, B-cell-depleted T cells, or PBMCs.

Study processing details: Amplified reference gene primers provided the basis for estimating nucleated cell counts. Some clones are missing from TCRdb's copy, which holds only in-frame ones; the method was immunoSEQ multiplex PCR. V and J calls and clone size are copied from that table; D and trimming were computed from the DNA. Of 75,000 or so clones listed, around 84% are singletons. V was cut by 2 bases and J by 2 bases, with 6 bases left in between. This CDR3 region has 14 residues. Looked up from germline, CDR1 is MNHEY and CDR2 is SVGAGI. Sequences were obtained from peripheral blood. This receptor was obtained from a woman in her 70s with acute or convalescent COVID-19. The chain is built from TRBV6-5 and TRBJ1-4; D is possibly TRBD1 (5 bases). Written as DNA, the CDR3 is TGTGCCAGCAGTTACCGGGGGACTAATGAAAAACTGTTTTTT. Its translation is CASSYRGTNEKLFF.